This T cell receptor beta chain was sequenced during a study of shared clonotypes between healthy human individuals. Across the whole study: Used for every donor were three CD4 naive, three CD4 memory, two CD8 naive and one CD8 memory plate. Overall study results and limits: When compared with the clonotypes that were shared by all four sorted-subset donors, the non-shared clonotypes turned out to have lower generation probabilities.

Regarding this clone: Its antigen is still unknown.

Profiling relied on immunoSEQ multiplex PCR, and the TCRdb table lists in-frame clones only, not all of them. This table has about 770,000 clones, about two thirds appearing once. CD4+ cell separation produced CD45RA+ naive and CD45RA-negative memory subsets. The CDR3 covers 13 residues. Germline assignment: CDR1 SGHKS and CDR2 YYEKEE (reference sequence). Trimming cost V 2 bases and J 1 base, with 6 bases left between them. The V call is TRBV5-5, the J call TRBJ1-1; D is undetermined. Sequenced: memory CD4+ T cells sorted from blood. Subset given: CD45RA-negative fraction. The clonotype comes from a woman aged 30 to 39 in good health. CDR3 residues: CASSFTENTEAFF. CDR3 sequence (DNA): TGTGCCAGCAGCTTTACGGAGAACACTGAAGCTTTCTTT.